Listed below are T cell receptor beta chains from one sample, sequenced in a study of shared clonotypes between healthy human individuals. TCRdb's table, derived via immunoSEQ multiplex PCR, lists solely in-frame clones and lacks some. The sample has roughly 2.2 million clones, more than 85% seen once; the top ten hold about 0.39%. The sequenced material came from naive CD4+ T cells from PBMCs. These receptors all stem from a man aged 18 to 30 in good health. Some clones in this sample may be carry-over from other donors' samples. The CDR3 runs from the conserved cysteine through the conserved F or W. Fields, in order: V gene, J gene, CDR3 protein.

TRBV4-2	TRBJ2-5	CASSLGTSGNQETQYF
TRBV28	TRBJ2-7	CASSSAGSYYEQYF
TRBV19	TRBJ2-1	CASSKRQYNEQFF
TRBV28	TRBJ1-1	CASHQGTEAFF
TRBV19	TRBJ1-1	CASSTPWSGEAFF
TRBV2	TRBJ1-5	CASSMDRAQPQHF
TRBV6-1	TRBJ2-1	CASSEWIYNEQFF
TRBV18	TRBJ1-5	CASSRSGLDQPQHF
TRBV7-9	TRBJ2-7	CASSLRGTGDEQYF
TRBV7-8	TRBJ1-2	CASSLVRQGDKGGYTF
TRBV18	TRBJ2-7	CASSPRQGADYEQYF
TRBV30	TRBJ1-1	CAWSVHLNTEAFF
TRBV14	TRBJ2-1	CASSHPIKGRGRRHNEQFF
TRBV28	TRBJ1-5	CASSPTWTGGQPQHF
TRBV28	TRBJ1-4	CASSLLRRAVDEKLFF
TRBV7-7	TRBJ2-2	CASSGGWQNTGELFF
TRBV6-1	TRBJ2-2	CASSVGLGSGELFF
TRBV7-2	TRBJ2-7	CASSLLPSVLAGASEQYF
TRBV28	TRBJ2-2	CASRWTGANTGELFF
TRBV19	TRBJ2-7	CASSARRSPREQYF
TRBV4-1	TRBJ1-5	CASSRDSHSNQPQHF
TRBV6-5	TRBJ2-7	CASGKPDYEQYF